The sequence of this TCR beta chain was determined in a study of blood T cells in healthy people across ages. Findings and caveats of the study: Naive CD4+ cell counts and diversity both ran higher in long-lived than in aged donors. Donor CMV status, an unknown factor, possibly confounded changes in expanded clonotypes.

A second roughly 6 to 11 cycle PCR used barcoded and J-beta primers. Every cDNA molecule bore a tag from a template-switch adaptor containing 12 random nucleotides. Each CDR3 protein gets one entry after TCRdb re-called the 5' RACE reads with MiXCR. The sample lists about 730,000 distinct CDR3 sequences; about 40% were seen once. With 0 bases removed from V and 10 bases from J, the gap between germline ends came to 12 bases. CDR1 and CDR2 (germline): MRHNA, SNTAGT. This CDR3 region has 13 residues. Concerning this clonotype: Its antigen is not known.

Sequencing was performed on blood. The origin of this receptor is a woman aged 55 to 70 in good health. The rearrangement uses TRBV6-4 and TRBJ1-2; maybe TRBD1 (5 bases). As DNA, the CDR3 is TGTGCCAGCAGTGACTCGGCAGGGACCGTCTACACCTTC. Encoded protein: CASSDSAGTVYTF.